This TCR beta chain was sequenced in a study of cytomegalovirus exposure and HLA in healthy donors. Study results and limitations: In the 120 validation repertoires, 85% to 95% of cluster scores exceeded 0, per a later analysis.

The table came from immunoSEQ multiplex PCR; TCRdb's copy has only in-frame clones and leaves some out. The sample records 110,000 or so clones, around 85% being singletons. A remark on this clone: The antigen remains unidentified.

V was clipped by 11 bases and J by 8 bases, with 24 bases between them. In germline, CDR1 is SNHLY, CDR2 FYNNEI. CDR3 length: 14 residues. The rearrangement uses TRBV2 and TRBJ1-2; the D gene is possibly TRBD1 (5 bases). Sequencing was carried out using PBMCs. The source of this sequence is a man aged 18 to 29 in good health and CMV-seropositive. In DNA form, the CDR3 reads TGTGCCGCCAGCCCCACACAGGACCTTAGGGGCTACACCTTC. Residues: CAASPTQDLRGYTF.